The 9 T cell receptor beta chains below were found in one sample sequenced in a study of somatic mutations in cytotoxic T cells in rheumatoid arthritis. Assay: immunoSEQ multiplex PCR; the TCRdb copy retains only in-frame clones and omits some. The repertoire has more than 6,500 clones, less than 75% of them found once; the top ten carry 42%. Sequenced input: CD8+ T cells sorted from blood. These receptors were collected from a man aged 35-49 years in good health.

This clone has just a few counts. The chain has TRBV7-2 and TRBJ1-1; D unclear. The V end lost 1 base, the J end lost 11 bases, and 17 bases lay between the germline ends. The CDR3 runs 14 residues. Per germline, CDR1 SGHTA and CDR2 FQGNSA. This CDR3 reads CASSLGRESRYAFF. The CDR3 DNA reads TGTGCCAGCAGCTTAGGAAGAGAGAGCCGGTACGCTTTCTTT.

V is TRBV14 and J is TRBJ1-4; no firm D call. This CDR3 spans 16 amino acids. CDR1 and CDR2 from the germline V gene are SGHDN and FVKESK. Trimming removed 1 base at V and 5 bases at J, with 14 bases between. CDR3 amino acids: CASSQVKISGNEKLFF. Here the CDR3 DNA reads TGTGCCAGCAGCCAAGTTAAGATAAGCGGAAATGAAAAACTGTTTTTT.

The V gene is TRBV27, the J gene TRBJ1-5; D is uncertain. V gave up 4 bases and J gave up 5 bases, with 9 bases separating them. Germline lookup yields CDR1 MNHEY and CDR2 SMNVEV (reference sequence). CDR3 length: 13 amino acids. CDR3 residues: CASSSGDYQPQHF. For the CDR3, the DNA is TGTGCCAGCAGTTCAGGAGATTATCAGCCCCAGCATTTT.

The chain has TRBV6-5 and TRBJ2-2; no definite D call. Germline-derived CDR1 and CDR2 are MNHEY and SVGAGI. V lost 0 bases and J lost 7, with 9 bases in between. This CDR3 spans 14 amino acids. The DNA for the CDR3 is TGTGCCAGCAGTTACTCGATCCCGGGCGGGGAGCTGTTTTTT. It specifies CASSYSIPGGELFF.

The chain carries TRBV28 and TRBJ1-2; 8 bases fit TRBD1. Germline assignment: CDR1 MDHEN and CDR2 SYDVKM. V shed 6 bases and J 4 bases; nucleotides not matched to a gene: 7. The CDR3 runs to 14 residues. The CDR3 DNA is TGTGCCAGCAGCCTTACGACAGGGGCCTATGGCTACACCTTC. Translating gives CASSLTTGAYGYTF.

This clone is medium-sized (0.01 to 0.1%) in the sample. V is TRBV11-3 and J is TRBJ2-5; a possible D gene is TRBD1 (5 bases). There are 13 residues in the CDR3. The V end lost 5 bases, the J end lost 3 bases, and 10 bases lay between the germline ends. The V gene's germline CDR1 is SGHNT and CDR2 YENEEA. Here the CDR3 reads CASSHQGEETQYF. CDR3 in DNA: TGTGCCAGCAGCCATCAGGGTGAAGAGACCCAGTACTTC.

This chain joins TRBV18 and TRBJ2-2; 7 bases match TRBD1. Germline V lookup: CDR1 KGHSH, CDR2 LQKENI. The CDR3 covers 14 residues. V trimming: 2 bases; J trimming: 5 bases; junction bases outside the gene matches: 2. The CDR3 region is CASSPSRGTGELFF. The CDR3 nucleotides are TGTGCCAGCTCACCATCCAGGGGGACCGGGGAGCTGTTTTTT.

This rearrangement joins TRBV6-6 to TRBJ2-3, with D perhaps matching TRBD2 (7 bases). With 3 bases removed from V and 3 bases from J, the gap between germline ends came to 13 bases. The germline gives CDR1 MNHNY, CDR2 SVGAGI (reference sequence). This CDR3 spans 15 amino acids. CDR3 sequence: CASSYTGGGTDTQYF. The CDR3 DNA sequence: TGTGCCAGCAGTTATACGGGGGGCGGGACAGATACGCAGTATTTT.

This chain joins TRBV28 and TRBJ2-2, with 12 bases matching TRBD1. This CDR3 comprises 14 residues. J lost 6 bases, V lost 7 bases, and 3 bases had no gene match. Germline CDR1 and CDR2: MDHEN and SYDVKM. CDR3 residues: CASTGTGGSGELFF. CDR3 DNA: TGTGCCAGCACCGGGACAGGGGGCTCCGGGGAGCTGTTTTTT.